This T cell receptor (beta chain) is from a study of cytomegalovirus exposure and HLA in healthy donors. On this clone itself: The junction and the germline gene differ at one end; a read error may be behind it.

The study ran its PCR with 60 Vbeta and 13 Jbeta primers. Sequenced by immunoSEQ multiplex PCR; TCRdb stores in-frame clones only, minus some. The sample holds nearly 110,000 clones, 65% to 80% seen once. Germline CDR1 SSHAT, CDR2 FNYEAQ (reference sequence). The length of the CDR3 is 15 residues. The chain combines TRBV7-7 with TRBJ2-2, with no clear D. Sequencing was done on a sample of PBMCs. The receptor comes from a male donor in good health and CMV-seropositive. The CDR3 bases are TGTGCTAGCAGCGCTTCTATCCTAAACACCGGGGAGCTGTTTTTT. Its protein is CASSASILNTGELFF.